The source of this T cell receptor beta chain is a study of blood T cell repertoires in COVID-19. The wider study: From the United States, Italy and Spain came samples of acute and convalescent COVID-19.

Produced via immunoSEQ multiplex PCR; TCRdb's table is partial and in-frame only. The profile shows under 85,000 clones, over 70% of them singletons. Trimming shortened V by 5 bases and J by 1 base, and 10 bases separated the two germline ends. This CDR3 is built from 14 residues. Germline V CDR1 and CDR2: SGHTA, FQGTGA. The chain combines TRBV7-3 with TRBJ2-3; tentatively, D is TRBD1 (6 bases). What was sequenced was peripheral blood. The TCR originated in a man in his fifties or sixties with acute or convalescent COVID-19. CDR3 loop: CASSPTGGTDTQYF. DNA for the CDR3: TGTGCCAGCAGCCCGACAGGAGGCACAGATACGCAGTATTTT.